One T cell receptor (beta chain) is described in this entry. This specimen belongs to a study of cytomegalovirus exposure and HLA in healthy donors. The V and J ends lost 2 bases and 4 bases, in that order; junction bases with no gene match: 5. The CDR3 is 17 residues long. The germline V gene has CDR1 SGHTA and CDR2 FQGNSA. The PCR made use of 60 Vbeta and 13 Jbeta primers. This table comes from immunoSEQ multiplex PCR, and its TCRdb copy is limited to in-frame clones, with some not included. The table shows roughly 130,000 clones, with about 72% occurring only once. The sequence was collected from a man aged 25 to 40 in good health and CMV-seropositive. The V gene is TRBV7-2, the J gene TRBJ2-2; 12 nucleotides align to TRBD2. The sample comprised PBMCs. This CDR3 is CASSLQPTSGSTGELFF. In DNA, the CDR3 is TGTGCCAGCAGCTTACAGCCGACTAGCGGGAGCACCGGGGAGCTGTTTTTT.